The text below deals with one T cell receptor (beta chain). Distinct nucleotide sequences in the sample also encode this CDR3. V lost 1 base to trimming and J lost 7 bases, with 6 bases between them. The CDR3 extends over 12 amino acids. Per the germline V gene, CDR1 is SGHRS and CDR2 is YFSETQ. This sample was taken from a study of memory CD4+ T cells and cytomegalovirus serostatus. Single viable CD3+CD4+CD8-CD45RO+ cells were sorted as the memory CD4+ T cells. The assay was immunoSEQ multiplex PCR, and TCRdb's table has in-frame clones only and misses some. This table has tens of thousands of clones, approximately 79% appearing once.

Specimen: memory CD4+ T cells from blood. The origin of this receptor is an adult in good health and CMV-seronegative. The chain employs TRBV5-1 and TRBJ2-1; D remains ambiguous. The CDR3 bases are TGCGCCAGCAGCTTGCCTTCGAATGAGCAGTTCTTC. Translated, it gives CASSLPSNEQFF.